A selection of T cell receptor beta chains follows, all from one sample in a study of blood T cell repertoires in COVID-19. TCRdb keeps only in-frame clones here, not all; method: immunoSEQ multiplex PCR. The sample yields approximately 190,000 clones, 82% seen once. The sequenced sample was PBMCs or T cells enriched from blood (not recorded which). Every receptor here comes from a woman between 55 and 75 years old with acute COVID-19. Each CDR3 is given with its conserved first and last residue. The D gene is left open where the match is weak. Size values are once, few and many counts, or a class for expanded clones, and some rows have none.

size,V,D,J,CDR3,DNA
NA,TRBV7-9,NA,TRBJ1-1,CASSFGLAEAFF,TGTGCCAGCAGCTTTGGGCTAGCAGAAGCTTTCTTT
NA,TRBV27,TRBD2,TRBJ2-1,CASSFTSGRYSEQFF,TGTGCCAGCAGTTTTACTAGCGGGAGGTATAGTGAGCAGTTCTTC
NA,TRBV14,NA,TRBJ1-2,CASSQDRGRGYTF,TGTGCCAGCAGCCAAGACCGGGGCAGGGGTTACACCTTC
NA,TRBV27,NA,TRBJ1-2,CASSFRGANYGYTF,TGTGCCAGCAGTTTTCGCGGGGCTAACTATGGCTACACCTTC
NA,TRBV19,TRBD1,TRBJ1-5,CASTWDRESVQPQHF,TGTGCCAGTACTTGGGACAGGGAAAGTGTTCAGCCCCAGCATTTT
NA,TRBV6-2/TRBV6-3,NA,TRBJ1-6,CASSKDLPGNSPLHF,TGTGCCAGCAGTAAAGACCTCCCCGGGAATTCACCCCTCCACTTT
few,TRBV9,TRBD2,TRBJ2-7,CASSEAGTSGYEQYF,TGTGCCAGCAGCGAAGCCGGGACTAGCGGTTACGAGCAGTACTTC
NA,TRBV19,TRBD1,TRBJ1-5,CASTLTGQGSPQHF,TGTGCCAGTACCCTGACAGGGCAGGGATCGCCCCAGCATTTT
NA,TRBV13,NA,TRBJ1-1,CASSLGRGGNTEAFF,TGTGCCAGCAGCTTAGGCAGGGGCGGGAACACTGAAGCTTTCTTT
NA,TRBV4-3,NA,TRBJ1-4,CASSQDRGWSIEKLFF,TGCGCCAGCAGCCAAGACAGGGGATGGAGTATTGAAAAACTGTTTTTT
NA,TRBV28,NA,TRBJ2-1,CASSSQRAYNEQFF,TGTGCCAGCAGTTCACAGCGGGCATACAATGAGCAGTTCTTC
NA,TRBV5-4,NA,TRBJ2-5,CASSLFLARETQYF,TGTGCCAGCAGCTTGTTTCTAGCCCGGGAGACCCAGTACTTC
NA,TRBV4-3,TRBD1,TRBJ1-2,CASSPGGYYGYTF,TGCGCCAGCAGTCCAGGGGGGTACTATGGCTACACCTTC
NA,TRBV7-9,NA,TRBJ1-1,CASSLRANTEAFF,TGTGCCAGCAGCTTGAGGGCCAACACTGAAGCTTTCTTT